The 27 T cell receptor beta chains below come from one sample, sequenced in a study of T cell clones after liver transplantation. Sequenced by immunoSEQ multiplex PCR; TCRdb stores in-frame clones only, minus some. This sample has approximately 22,000 clones, with approximately 93% found just once. The sample consisted of CD8+ T cells from blood, taken about 25 months after liver transplant. These TCRs come from a human patient who received a liver transplant. Some T cells may be provided by the graft donor.

The CDR3 sequence: CASSSGSQPQHF. The CDR3 nucleotides read TGTGCCAGTAGTAGTGGTAGTCAGCCCCAGCATTTT. The J gene is TRBJ1-5, the V gene TRBV19, with unresolved D. Germline CDR1 and CDR2: LNHDA and SQIVND (reference sequence). CDR3 length equals 12 residues. Trimming cost V 4 bases and J 6 bases, with 7 bases left between them.

The rearrangement uses TRBV19 and TRBJ2-1; D is unresolved. V lost 1 base, J lost 5 bases, and 9 bases lay in between. The germline V gene encodes CDR1 LNHDA and CDR2 SQIVND (reference sequence). The CDR3 has 14 amino acids. This CDR3 is CASSIGPVHNEQFF. The CDR3 DNA is TGTGCCAGTAGTATAGGACCGGTCCACAATGAGCAGTTCTTC.

The genes are TRBV6-5 and TRBJ2-7, with D perhaps matching TRBD2 (5 bases). Germline CDR1 reads MNHEY; CDR2 reads SVGAGI. Trimming shortened V by 0 bases and J by 6 bases, and 15 bases separated the two germline ends. CDR3 length: 15 residues. As DNA, the CDR3 is TGTGCCAGCAGTTACTCGAGAACCCCAGAGGGCGAGCAGTACTTC. As protein: CASSYSRTPEGEQYF.

V and J are TRBV6-5 and TRBJ2-1; TRBD2 aligns across 9 bases. Per germline, CDR1 MNHEY and CDR2 SVGAGI. Germline trimming cut 7 bases from V and 4 bases from J; bases unmatched to any gene: 8. The CDR3 spans 15 residues. Here the CDR3 DNA reads TGTGCCAGCACCAACAAAGCGGGAGGTTACAATGAGCAGTTCTTC. This encodes CASTNKAGGYNEQFF.

The chain employs TRBV4-1 and TRBJ2-3, with D perhaps TRBD1 or TRBD2 (7 bases each). The CDR3 spans 15 residues. Trimming took 4 bases from V and 0 from J, leaving 11 bases between them. CDR1 is MGHRA, CDR2 YSYEKL, per germline. CDR3 region: CASSPGGLSTDTQYF. As DNA, the CDR3 is TGCGCCAGCAGCCCAGGGGGACTAAGCACAGATACGCAGTATTTT.

The rearrangement joins TRBV18 to TRBJ1-1; D may be TRBD1 (6 bases). This CDR3 contains 16 residues. V dropped 3 bases and J dropped 5 bases, with 19 bases sitting between them. Germline CDR1 KGHSH, CDR2 LQKENI. The CDR3 DNA reads TGTGCCAGCTCACCCATCAGGGGTGGCTATTATACTGAAGCTTTCTTT. The encoded protein is CASSPIRGGYYTEAFF.

The chain couples TRBV11-3 to TRBJ1-2, with TRBD1 matching 7 bases. Trimming took 5 bases from V and 14 from J; bases not matched to a gene: 14. Per germline, CDR1 SGHNT and CDR2 YENEEA. CDR3 size: 13 residues. Here the CDR3 reads CASSPRTGGPSTF. In DNA form, the CDR3 reads TGTGCCAGCAGCCCTAGGACAGGAGGCCCTTCGACCTTC. Full variable domain (missing parts from reference TRBV11-3 and TRBJ1-2): EAGVVQSPRYKIIEKKQPVAFWCNPISGHNTLYWYLQNLGQGPELLIRYENEEAVDDSQLPKDRFSAERLKGVDSTLKIQPAELGDSAVYLCASSPRTGGPSTFGSGTRLTVV.

This chain links TRBV7-9 with TRBJ2-1; TRBD2 agrees at 10 bases. Germline trimming cut 3 bases from V and 4 bases from J; bases unmatched to any gene: 9. Germline V CDR1 and CDR2: SEHNR, FQNEAQ (reference sequence). The CDR3 has 17 amino acids. In nucleotides, the CDR3 is TGTGCCAGCAGCTTGGACGTCGGGACTAGCGTGTACAATGAGCAGTTCTTC. Its translation is CASSLDVGTSVYNEQFF.

The chain is built from TRBV27 and TRBJ1-1; D is unclear. Germline CDR1 MNHEY, CDR2 SMNVEV (reference sequence). Trimming left V 0 bases short and J 4 bases short, with 12 bases between. The CDR3 totals 15 residues. In DNA, the CDR3 is TGTGCCAGCAGTTTATCGACAATATCGGTCACTGAAGCTTTCTTT. This gives the protein CASSLSTISVTEAFF.

The V gene is TRBV15, the J gene TRBJ2-7; 7 bases fit TRBD2. The ends lost 3 bases at V and 3 bases at J; junction bases unmatched: 8. CDR1 LNHNV and CDR2 YYDKDF come from the germline V gene (reference sequence). The CDR3 runs to 15 residues. CDR3 nucleotide sequence: TGTGCCACCAGCAGTATTTTGACTAGCTACTACGAGCAGTACTTC. Amino acids: CATSSILTSYYEQYF.

V usage is TRBV19 and J usage is TRBJ1-2, with TRBD1 as a possible D gene (5 bases). This CDR3 region has 15 residues. V gave up 3 bases and J gave up 4 bases, with 15 bases separating them. Germline V gene lookup returns CDR1 LNHDA and CDR2 SQIVND (reference sequence). The CDR3 is CASSIPPGLIYGYTF. CDR3 sequence (DNA): TGTGCCAGTAGTATCCCCCCGGGGCTTATCTATGGCTACACCTTC. Variable domain in full (rest from reference TRBV19 and TRBJ1-2): DGGITQSPKYLFRKEGQNVTLSCEQNLNHDAMYWYRQDPGQGLRLIYYSQIVNDFQKGDIAEGYSVSREKKESFPLTVTSAQKNPTAFYLCASSIPPGLIYGYTFGSGTRLTVV.

The rearrangement uses TRBV4-2 and TRBJ2-1, with D perhaps matching TRBD2 (5 bases). V was cut by 0 bases and J by 7 bases, with 19 bases left in between. This CDR3 spans 17 amino acids. Germline V lookup: CDR1 LGHNA, CDR2 YNFKEQ. For the CDR3, the DNA is TGTGCCAGCAGCCAAGAGATAGCCGGCGGGTTGTGGAATGAGCAGTTCTTC. Its translation is CASSQEIAGGLWNEQFF.

The chain links TRBV29-1 to TRBJ2-1, with D hard to call. Trimming removed 3 bases from V and 4 bases from J, with 4 bases in between. The germline V gene encodes CDR1 SQVTM and CDR2 ANQGSEA. This CDR3 spans 11 amino acids. The CDR3 sequence: CSVEDYNEQFF. The DNA for the CDR3 is TGCAGCGTTGAGGATTACAATGAGCAGTTCTTC.

The chain carries TRBV9 and TRBJ2-7; 7 bases map to TRBD2. V lost 4 bases to trimming and J lost 4 bases; unmatched junction nucleotides: 5. The CDR3 extends over 13 amino acids. CDR1 SGDLS and CDR2 YYNGEE come from the germline V gene. As DNA, the CDR3 is TGTGCCAGCAGCCCCCGGGGGGTATACGAGCAGTACTTC. It encodes CASSPRGVYEQYF.

The chain couples TRBV5-6 to TRBJ2-5; TRBD2 matches at 7 bases. The V and J ends lost 1 base and 5 bases, in that order; junction bases with no gene match: 5. The CDR3 length is 14 residues. Germline V gene data show CDR1 as SGHDT and CDR2 as YYEEEE. The CDR3 nucleotides are TGTGCCAGCAGCTTGCCGGGAGGTCGTGAGACCCAGTACTTC. It translates to CASSLPGGRETQYF.

The V gene is TRBV2, the J gene TRBJ1-2; D not certain. Between the trimmed V and J ends, which lost 8 bases and 5 bases, there was a span of 9 bases. The CDR3 has 11 residues. Germline lookup yields CDR1 SNHLY and CDR2 FYNNEI. CDR3 residues: CASPFTYGYTF. The CDR3 DNA reads as TGTGCCAGCCCCTTTACTTATGGCTACACCTTC.

The J gene is TRBJ2-1, the V gene TRBV7-3, with D perhaps TRBD2 (5 bases). The CDR3 has 13 amino acids. The germline V gene encodes CDR1 SGHTA and CDR2 FQGTGA. Trimming left V 5 bases short and J 9 bases short, with 14 bases between. CDR3 nucleotide sequence: TGTGCCAGCAGCCCAAAAGCCAGCGGTGAGCAGTTCTTC. Residues: CASSPKASGEQFF.

V is TRBV5-1 and J is TRBJ2-7; the match to TRBD1 covers 7 bases. The CDR3 totals 16 residues. V trimming: 4 bases; J trimming: 2 bases; junction bases outside the gene matches: 12. The germline V gene has CDR1 SGHRS and CDR2 YFSETQ. CDR3 in amino acids: CASSTYSGTATYEQYF. The CDR3 region has the DNA TGCGCCAGCAGCACATACTCCGGGACAGCTACCTACGAGCAGTACTTC.

The chain joins TRBV5-1 to TRBJ2-7; D ambiguous. CDR1 is SGHRS, CDR2 YFSETQ, per germline. The CDR3 covers 13 residues. V lost 1 base, J lost 4 bases, and 9 bases lay in between. The CDR3 DNA follows: TGCGCCAGCAGCTTGCCAGAAAGGTACGAGCAGTACTTC. As protein: CASSLPERYEQYF.

This rearrangement joins TRBV29-1 to TRBJ2-7; D tentatively fits TRBD1 or TRBD2 (5 bases each). CDR1 is SQVTM, CDR2 ANQGSEA, per germline. CDR3 length equals 14 residues. V lost 1 base and J 2 bases, leaving 12 bases between the germline ends. CDR3 DNA sequence: TGCAGCGTTGAAGGGGACGGCAAGACCTACGAGCAGTACTTC. This encodes CSVEGDGKTYEQYF.

The chain carries TRBV28 and TRBJ2-7, with 9 positions matching TRBD2. The J segment lost 5 bases and the V segment lost 6 bases, leaving 11 bases of the junction unmatched. CDR1 is MDHEN, CDR2 SYDVKM, per germline. CDR3 length: 15 residues. The CDR3 is CASSLGASGKDEQYF. CDR3 sequence (DNA): TGTGCCAGCAGCTTAGGGGCTAGCGGGAAGGACGAGCAGTACTTC.

The rearrangement joins TRBV11-2 to TRBJ2-7; 9 nucleotides line up with TRBD1. The CDR3 length is 15 residues. Germline V gene data show CDR1 as SGHAT and CDR2 as FQNNGV. V was clipped by 5 bases and J by 0 bases; unmatched bases: 5. The DNA for the CDR3 is TGTGCCAGCAGCCTAGGGACAGGGAGCTCCTACGAGCAGTACTTC. Translation gives CASSLGTGSSYEQYF. The full variable domain, rest sourced from reference TRBV11-2 and TRBJ2-7, is EAGVAQSPRYKIIEKRQSVAFWCNPISGHATLYWYQQILGQGPKLLIQFQNNGVVDDSQLPKDRFSAERLKGVDSTLKIQPAKLEDSAVYLCASSLGTGSSYEQYFGPGTRLTVT.

The V and J genes are TRBV19 and TRBJ2-7; D might be TRBD1 (7 bases). Germline V gene sequence: CDR1 LNHDA, CDR2 SQIVND (reference sequence). This CDR3 is 13 amino acids long. Between the trimmed V and J ends, which lost 3 bases and 6 bases, there was a span of 12 bases. The CDR3 protein is CASSIGQGGEQYF. The DNA for the CDR3 is TGTGCCAGTAGTATCGGGCAGGGGGGCGAGCAGTACTTC.

The chain carries TRBV28 and TRBJ2-1, with TRBD2 as a possible D gene (6 bases). CDR1 MDHEN and CDR2 SYDVKM come from the germline V gene. V dropped 6 bases and J dropped 15 bases, with 18 bases sitting between them. The CDR3 is made up of 12 amino acids. The CDR3 DNA reads TGTGCCAGCAGCCTGACTAGGTGGGATCTGTTCTTC. Translated, it gives CASSLTRWDLFF.

The chain links TRBV9 to TRBJ1-3; D is uncertain. The germline CDR1 and CDR2 sequences are SGDLS and YYNGEE. The CDR3 is made up of 15 amino acids. Trimming shortened V by 4 bases and J by 4 bases, and 15 bases separated the two germline ends. CDR3 sequence: CASSPIRSSGNTIYF. The CDR3 region has the DNA TGTGCCAGCAGCCCGATAAGGTCCTCCGGAAACACCATATATTTT.

The chain is built from TRBV7-9 and TRBJ1-5; the D gene is possibly TRBD1 (6 bases). Germline assignment: CDR1 SEHNR and CDR2 FQNEAQ (reference sequence). The CDR3 spans 14 residues. V dropped 7 bases and J dropped 10 bases, with 20 bases sitting between them. In DNA, the CDR3 is TGTGCCAGCACAGCAGGGGAAAACGCCAGCCCCCAGCATTTT. It yields the protein CASTAGENASPQHF.

The chain is built from TRBV7-8 and TRBJ1-5, with D possibly matching TRBD1 (5 bases). Germline CDR1 and CDR2: SGHVS and FQNEAQ. With 1 base removed from V and 2 bases from J, the gap between germline ends came to 6 bases. The CDR3 consists of 14 residues. Written as DNA, the CDR3 is TGTGCCAGCAGCTTAGGGGGGGGCAATCAGCCCCAGCATTTT. It translates to CASSLGGGNQPQHF.